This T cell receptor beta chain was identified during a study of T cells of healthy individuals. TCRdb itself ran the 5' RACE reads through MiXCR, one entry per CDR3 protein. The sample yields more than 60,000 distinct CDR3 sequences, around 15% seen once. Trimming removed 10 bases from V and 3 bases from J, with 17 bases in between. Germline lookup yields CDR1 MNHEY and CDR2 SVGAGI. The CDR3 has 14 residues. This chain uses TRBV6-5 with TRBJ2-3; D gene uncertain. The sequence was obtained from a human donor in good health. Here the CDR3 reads CATKVASGTDTQYF. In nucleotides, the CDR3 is TGTGCCACAAAGGTCGCTTCTGGAACAGATACGCAGTATTTT.